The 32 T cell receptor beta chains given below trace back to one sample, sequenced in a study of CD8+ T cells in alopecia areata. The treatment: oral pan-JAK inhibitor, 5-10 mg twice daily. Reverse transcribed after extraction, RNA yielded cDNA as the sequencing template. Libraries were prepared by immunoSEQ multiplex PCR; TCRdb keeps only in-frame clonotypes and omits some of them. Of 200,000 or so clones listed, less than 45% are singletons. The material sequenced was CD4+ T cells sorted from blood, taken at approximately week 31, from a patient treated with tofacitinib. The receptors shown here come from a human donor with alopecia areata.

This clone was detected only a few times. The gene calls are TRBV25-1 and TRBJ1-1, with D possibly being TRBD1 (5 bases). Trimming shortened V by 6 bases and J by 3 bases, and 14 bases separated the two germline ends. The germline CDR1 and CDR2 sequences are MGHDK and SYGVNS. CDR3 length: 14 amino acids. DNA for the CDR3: TGTGCCAGCAGGCCCCACGACAGAGACACTGAAGCTTTCTTT. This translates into CASRPHDRDTEAFF.

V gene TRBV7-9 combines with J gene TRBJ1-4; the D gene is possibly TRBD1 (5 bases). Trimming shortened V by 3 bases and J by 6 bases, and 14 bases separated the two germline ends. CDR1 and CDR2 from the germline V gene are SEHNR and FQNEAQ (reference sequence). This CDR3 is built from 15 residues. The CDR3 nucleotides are TGTGCCAGCAGCTTCGAGGGGTTCGTGGATGAAAAACTGTTTTTT. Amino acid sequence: CASSFEGFVDEKLFF.

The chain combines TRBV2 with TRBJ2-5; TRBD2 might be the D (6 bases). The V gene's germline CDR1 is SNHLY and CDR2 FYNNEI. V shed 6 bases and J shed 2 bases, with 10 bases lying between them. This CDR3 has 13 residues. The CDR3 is CASREGYQETQYF. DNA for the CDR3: TGTGCCAGCAGGGAGGGTTATCAAGAGACCCAGTACTTC. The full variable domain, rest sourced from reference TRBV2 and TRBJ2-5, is EPEVTQTPSHQVTQMGQEVILRCVPISNHLYFYWYRQILGQKVEFLVSFYNNEISEKSEIFDDQFSVERPDGSNFTLKIRSTKLEDSAMYFCASREGYQETQYFGPGTRLLVL.

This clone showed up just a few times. The CDR3 sequence is CSVDTYNEKLFF. In nucleotides, the CDR3 is TGCAGCGTTGATACATATAATGAAAAACTGTTTTTT. V and J are TRBV29-1 and TRBJ1-4, with unresolved D. The ends were cut back, 3 bases at V and 4 bases at J, with 6 bases in the middle. Germline V gives CDR1 SQVTM, CDR2 ANQGSEA. This CDR3 is 12 amino acids long.

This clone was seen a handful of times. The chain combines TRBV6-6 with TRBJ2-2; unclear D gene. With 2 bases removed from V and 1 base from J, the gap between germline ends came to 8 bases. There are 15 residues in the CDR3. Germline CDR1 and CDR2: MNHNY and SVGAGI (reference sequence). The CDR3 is CASSYEAVNTGELFF. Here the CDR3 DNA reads TGTGCCAGCAGTTACGAGGCAGTGAACACCGGGGAGCTGTTTTTT.

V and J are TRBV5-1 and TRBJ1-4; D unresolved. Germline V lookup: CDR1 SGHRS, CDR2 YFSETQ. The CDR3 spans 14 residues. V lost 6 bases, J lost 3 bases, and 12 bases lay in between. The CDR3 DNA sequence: TGCGCCAGCAAGAATGGTCCGTCTAATGAAAAACTGTTTTTT. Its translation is CASKNGPSNEKLFF.

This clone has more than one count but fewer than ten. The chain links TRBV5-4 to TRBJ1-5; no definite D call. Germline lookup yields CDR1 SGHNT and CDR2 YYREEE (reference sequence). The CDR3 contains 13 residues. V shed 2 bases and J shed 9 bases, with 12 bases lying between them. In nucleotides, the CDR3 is TGTGCCAGCAGCTTCGATGGGCGGCCGCCCCAGCATTTT. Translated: CASSFDGRPPQHF.

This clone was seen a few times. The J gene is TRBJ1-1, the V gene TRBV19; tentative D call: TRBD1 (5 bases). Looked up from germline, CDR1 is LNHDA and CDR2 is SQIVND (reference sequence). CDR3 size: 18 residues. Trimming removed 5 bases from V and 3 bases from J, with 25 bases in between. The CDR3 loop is CASSSLSSTAGGDTEAFF. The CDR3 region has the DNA TGTGCCAGTAGTTCACTTTCCTCGACAGCGGGGGGGGACACTGAAGCTTTCTTT.

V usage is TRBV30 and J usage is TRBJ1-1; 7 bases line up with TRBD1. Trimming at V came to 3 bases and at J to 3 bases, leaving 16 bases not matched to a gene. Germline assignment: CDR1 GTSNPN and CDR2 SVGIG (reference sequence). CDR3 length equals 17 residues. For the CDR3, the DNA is TGTGCCTGGAGCGTACAGGGGTTCTTAGGTTTGGACACTGAAGCTTTCTTT. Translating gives CAWSVQGFLGLDTEAFF.

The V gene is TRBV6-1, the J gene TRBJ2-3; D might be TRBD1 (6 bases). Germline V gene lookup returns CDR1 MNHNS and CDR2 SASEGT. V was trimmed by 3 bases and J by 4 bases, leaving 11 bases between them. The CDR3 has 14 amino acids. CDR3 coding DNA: TGTGCCAGCAGTGACAGGGGAAAAGCAGATACGCAGTATTTT. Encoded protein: CASSDRGKADTQYF.

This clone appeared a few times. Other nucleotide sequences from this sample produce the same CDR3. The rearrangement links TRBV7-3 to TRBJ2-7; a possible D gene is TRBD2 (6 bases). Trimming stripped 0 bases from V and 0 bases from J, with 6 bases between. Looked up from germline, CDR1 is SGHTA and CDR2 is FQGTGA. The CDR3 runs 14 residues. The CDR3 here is CASSLTGGSYEQYF. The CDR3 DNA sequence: TGTGCCAGCAGCTTAACGGGAGGCTCCTACGAGCAGTACTTC.

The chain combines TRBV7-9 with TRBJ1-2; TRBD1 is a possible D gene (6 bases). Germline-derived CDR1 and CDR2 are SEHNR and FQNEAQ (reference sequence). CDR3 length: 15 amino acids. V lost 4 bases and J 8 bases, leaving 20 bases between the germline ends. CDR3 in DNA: TGTGCCAGCAGCTCTACCCGGCAGGGGTACAGCGGCTACACCTTC. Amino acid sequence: CASSSTRQGYSGYTF.

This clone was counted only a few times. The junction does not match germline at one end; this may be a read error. The CDR3 sequence: CASSLGDRGTGELFF. CDR3 DNA: TGTGCTAGCAGCTTAGGGGACAGGGGAACCGGGGAGCTGTTTTTT. The J gene is TRBJ2-2, the V gene TRBV7-7; TRBD1 agrees at 10 bases. Germline V CDR1 and CDR2: SSHAT, FNYEAQ (reference sequence). The CDR3 covers 15 residues.

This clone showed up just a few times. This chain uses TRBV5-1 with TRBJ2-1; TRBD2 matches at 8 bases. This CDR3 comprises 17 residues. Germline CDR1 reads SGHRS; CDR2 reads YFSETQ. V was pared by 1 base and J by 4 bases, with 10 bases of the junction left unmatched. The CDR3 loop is CASSLPGTSYFYNEQFF. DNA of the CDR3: TGCGCCAGCAGCTTGCCGGGGACTAGTTACTTTTACAATGAGCAGTTCTTC.

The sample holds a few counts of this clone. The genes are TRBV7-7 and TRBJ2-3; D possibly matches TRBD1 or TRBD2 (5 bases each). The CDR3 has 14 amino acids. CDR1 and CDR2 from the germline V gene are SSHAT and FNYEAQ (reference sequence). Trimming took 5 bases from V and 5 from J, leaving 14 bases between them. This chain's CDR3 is CASSPGAAGDTQYF. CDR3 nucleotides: TGTGCCAGCAGCCCCGGGGCCGCAGGAGATACGCAGTATTTT.

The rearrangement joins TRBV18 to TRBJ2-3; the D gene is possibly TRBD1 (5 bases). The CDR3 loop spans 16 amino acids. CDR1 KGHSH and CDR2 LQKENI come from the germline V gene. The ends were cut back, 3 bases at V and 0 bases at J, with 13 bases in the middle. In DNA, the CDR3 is TGTGCCAGCTCACCTTATTCTTCAGGGAGCACAGATACGCAGTATTTT. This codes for CASSPYSSGSTDTQYF.

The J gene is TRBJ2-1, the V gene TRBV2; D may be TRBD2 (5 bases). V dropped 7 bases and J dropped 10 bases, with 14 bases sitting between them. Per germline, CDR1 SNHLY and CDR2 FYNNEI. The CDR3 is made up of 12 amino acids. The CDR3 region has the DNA TGTGCCAGCACAGGAGGTCTTGGGGAGCAGTTCTTC. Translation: CASTGGLGEQFF.

The CDR3 loop is CSVDQRGPTDTQYF. The CDR3, as DNA: TGCAGCGTCGACCAGCGGGGGCCCACAGATACGCAGTATTTT. This chain connects TRBV29-1 to TRBJ2-3; 8 bases match TRBD2. The CDR3 totals 14 residues. The V segment lost 6 bases and the J segment 2 bases; nucleotides outside the gene matches: 7. Germline values: CDR1 SQVTM, CDR2 ANQGSEA.

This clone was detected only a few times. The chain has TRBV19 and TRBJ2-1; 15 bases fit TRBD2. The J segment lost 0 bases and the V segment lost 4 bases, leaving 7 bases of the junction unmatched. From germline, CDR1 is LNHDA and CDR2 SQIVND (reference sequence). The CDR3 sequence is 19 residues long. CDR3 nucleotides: TGTGCCAGTAGTACAGGACTAGCGGGAGGGCCAGGCTCCTACAATGAGCAGTTCTTC. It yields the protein CASSTGLAGGPGSYNEQFF.

The CDR3 DNA sequence: TGCACCAGCAGCCAACCGGGACAGGGGGCTTTGGCTTTCTTT. Translation gives CTSSQPGQGALAFF. This rearrangement joins TRBV1 to TRBJ1-1; TRBD1 is the table's D call, not checked against the DNA. TRBV1 is described as a pseudogene. This CDR3 region has 14 residues.

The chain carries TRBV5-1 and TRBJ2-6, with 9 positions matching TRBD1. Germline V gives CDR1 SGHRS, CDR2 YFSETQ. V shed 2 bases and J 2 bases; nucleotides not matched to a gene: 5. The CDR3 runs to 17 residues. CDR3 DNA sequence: TGCGCCAGCAGCTTTACAGGGGGCGCGACTGGGGCCAACGTCCTGACTTTC. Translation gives CASSFTGGATGANVLTF. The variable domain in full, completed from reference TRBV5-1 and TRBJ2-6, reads KAGVTQTPRYLIKTRGQQVTLSCSPISGHRSVSWYQQTPGQGLQFLFEYFSETQRNKGNFPGRFSGRQFSNSRSEMNVSTLELGDSALYLCASSFTGGATGANVLTFGAGSRLTVL.

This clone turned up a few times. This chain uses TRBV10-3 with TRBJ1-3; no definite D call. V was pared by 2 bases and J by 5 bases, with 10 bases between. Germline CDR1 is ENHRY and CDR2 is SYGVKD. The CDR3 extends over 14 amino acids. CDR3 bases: TGTGCCATCAGTGAGGAAGGGCGAAGAAACACCATATATTTT. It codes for CAISEEGRRNTIYF.

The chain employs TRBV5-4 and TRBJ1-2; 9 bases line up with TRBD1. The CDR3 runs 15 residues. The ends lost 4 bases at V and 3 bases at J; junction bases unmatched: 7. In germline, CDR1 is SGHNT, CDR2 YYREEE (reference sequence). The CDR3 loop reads CASSTGQGWYYGYTF. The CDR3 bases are TGTGCCAGCAGCACCGGACAGGGGTGGTACTATGGCTACACCTTC.

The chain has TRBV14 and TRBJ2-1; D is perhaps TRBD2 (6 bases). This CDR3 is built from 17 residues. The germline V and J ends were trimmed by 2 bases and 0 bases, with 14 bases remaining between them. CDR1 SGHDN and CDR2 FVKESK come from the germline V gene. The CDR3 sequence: CASSQSLSGSSYNEQFF. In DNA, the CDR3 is TGTGCCAGCAGCCAATCCCTTAGCGGTTCCTCCTACAATGAGCAGTTCTTC.

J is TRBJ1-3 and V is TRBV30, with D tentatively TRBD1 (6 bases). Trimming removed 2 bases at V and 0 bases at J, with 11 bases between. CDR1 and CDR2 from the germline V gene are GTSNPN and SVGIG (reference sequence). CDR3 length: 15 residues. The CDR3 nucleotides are TGTGCCTGGAGTCCCCCGGACAGCTCTGGAAACACCATATATTTT. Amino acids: CAWSPPDSSGNTIYF.

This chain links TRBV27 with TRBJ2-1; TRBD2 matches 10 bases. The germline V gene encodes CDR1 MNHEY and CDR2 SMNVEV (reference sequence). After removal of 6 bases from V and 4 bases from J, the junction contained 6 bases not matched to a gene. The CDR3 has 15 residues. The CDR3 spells CASSPGLADYNEQFF. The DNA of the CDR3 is TGTGCCAGCAGCCCAGGACTAGCGGATTACAATGAGCAGTTCTTC.

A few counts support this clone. CDR3 sequence (DNA): TGCAGCGTTGCCCTCACAGGGGCACACGAGCAGTACTTC. Translation: CSVALTGAHEQYF. This chain uses TRBV29-1 with TRBJ2-7; TRBD1 matches at 7 bases. The CDR3 runs to 13 residues. The V segment lost 4 bases and the J segment 5 bases; nucleotides outside the gene matches: 8. From germline, CDR1 is SQVTM and CDR2 ANQGSEA.

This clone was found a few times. The CDR3 loop reads CASSLAGGYTF. CDR3 in DNA: TGCGCCAGCAGCTTGGCCGGAGGCTACACCTTC. The genes are TRBV5-1 and TRBJ1-2; D is uncertain. Germline CDR1 is SGHRS and CDR2 is YFSETQ. V dropped 0 bases and J dropped 8 bases, with 5 bases sitting between them. This CDR3 is built from 11 residues.

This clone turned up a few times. As DNA, the CDR3 is TGCAGCGCAGCACAAGTACAGGGGGAGGGTGAAGCTTTCTTT. Its protein is CSAAQVQGEGEAFF. J is TRBJ1-1 and V is TRBV29-1, with TRBD1 identical over 8 bases. CDR3 size: 14 residues. Looked up from germline, CDR1 is SQVTM and CDR2 is ANQGSEA. V lost 7 bases to trimming and J lost 7 bases; unmatched junction nucleotides: 14.

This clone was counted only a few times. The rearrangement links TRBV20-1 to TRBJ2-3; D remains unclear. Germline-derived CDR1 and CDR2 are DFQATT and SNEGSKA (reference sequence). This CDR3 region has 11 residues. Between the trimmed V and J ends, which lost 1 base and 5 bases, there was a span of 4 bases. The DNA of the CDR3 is TGCAGTGCTAGAGGGGGAGATACGCAGTATTTT. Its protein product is CSARGGDTQYF.

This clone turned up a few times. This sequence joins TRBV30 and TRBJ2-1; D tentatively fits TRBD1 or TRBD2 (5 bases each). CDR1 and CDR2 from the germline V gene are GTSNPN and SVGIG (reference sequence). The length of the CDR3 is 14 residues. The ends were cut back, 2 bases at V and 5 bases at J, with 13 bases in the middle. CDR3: CAWSMGRMNNEQFF. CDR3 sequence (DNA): TGTGCCTGGAGTATGGGACGGATGAACAATGAGCAGTTCTTC.

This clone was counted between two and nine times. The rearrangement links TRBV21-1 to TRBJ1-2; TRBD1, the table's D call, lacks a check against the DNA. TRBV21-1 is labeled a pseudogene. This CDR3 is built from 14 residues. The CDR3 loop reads CASSKSGDTYGYTF. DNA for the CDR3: TGTGCCAGCAGCAAGTCAGGGGATACGTATGGCTACACCTTC.